Here is one T cell receptor (beta chain) with its context. The table lists this clone with a count of one. It has no known antigen specificity. Nothing much larger sits one base from this clone, and base qualities are not available. This same CDR3 is encoded by further DNA sequences in the sample. TCR CDR3 regions were amplified from genomic DNA by multiplex PCR using the deep immunoSEQ assay. For each cell subset, the extracted genomic DNA was distributed evenly across all wells of several immunoSEQ 96-well plates, and each plate served as one replicate. Each replicate PCR for sorted subsets received approximately 200 ng genomic DNA, equal to around 32,000 T cell genomes. Purified libraries were quantified with a Qubit 3.0 fluorometer, sized on a Bioanalyzer 2100, and re-quantified with the KAPA Library Quantification kit. Each immunoSEQ 96-well plate was sequenced on its own single-read 150-cycle Illumina NextSeq 550 flow cell. The study's own analysis went as follows. Because only junctional sequences without quality scores were contained in the immunoSEQ output, filtering matching that applied to full-length reads could not be performed. Sequences were annotated with PyIR, a Python wrapper for IgBLAST v1.9, and V/J genes and CDR3 were assigned using IMGT germline references. Any read was removed if the V/J assignment was weak (E-value above 1e-6), the CDR3 was missing, or the read contained stop codons, out-of-frame junctions, or ambiguous translated residues. A V3J clonotype was defined by an identical inferred V gene, J gene, and CDR3 amino acid sequence. Percentage overlap between repertoires was calculated by dividing the number of shared unique clonotypes by the size of the smaller repertoire. Richness of each repertoire was evaluated using RTK rarefaction, the Chao1 estimator, and Recon v2.1 estimates of unobserved clonotypes. OLGA was used to compute generation probabilities for all TCRbeta clonotypes that the gDNA method yielded from a handful of donors. TCRdb mirrors the immuneACCESS table, restricted to in-frame sequences. Some clones are absent from its copies; in checked studies, under half trace to an unresolved V gene, and the reason for the others is unknown. V, J and clone size are those of that table, while D and trimming were read from the DNA. The sample table holds about 1,900,000 clones, of which 85% to 95% were seen once. The ten largest clonotypes hold roughly 1.2% of the sample.

CD8 naive samples were CD45RO-negative cells positively selected for CCR7, giving a CD45RA+CCR7+ population that excluded TemRA cells. Donors were healthy HIV-negative adults with no recently reported acute infections or vaccinations. All donors were Caucasian adults living in Nashville, Tennessee, USA. Blood was obtained by leukapheresis, after which PBMCs were separated by Ficoll-Histopaque density gradient centrifugation and cryopreserved in liquid nitrogen vapor phase. Analytical flow cytometry was used to check the purity and quantity of each magnetically sorted T cell population. From each sorted fraction, genomic DNA was isolated and quantified by UV absorbance on a Nanodrop 2000c. The sample belongs to a study of shared clonotypes between healthy human individuals (TCRdb year 2020). About the investigation overall: The cohort comprised two women and a few men aged 18 to 49 years. Per donor, leukapheresis produced somewhere between about 0.94 and 9.5 billion PBMCs. Libraries were prepared and TCR repertoires were sequenced by different laboratories using diverse techniques, in order to increase sequencing depth and limit assay-specific biases. The study deeply sequenced blood TCR repertoires of five healthy adults to estimate repertoire size and the extent of clonotype sharing between individuals. For each donor, three plates each were used for CD4 naive and CD4 memory, two plates were used for CD8 naive, and one plate was used for CD8 memory. Findings and caveats that apply to the study as a whole: Estimated clonotype richness was generally larger for naive than for memory subsets. Even with the large sequencing depth, rarefaction of the sorted-subset datasets indicated that sequencing was incomplete. Because the study included only a small number of donors, the genetic and exposure-history diversity represented was limited. Sampling was restricted to blood, and TCR repertoires in tissues likely differ from the TCR repertoires found in blood. Compared with non-shared clonotypes, clonotypes shared by all four sorted-subset donors had higher generation probabilities. Across four donors, about 4.5% of naive CD4, approximately 3.6% of naive CD8, about 2.3% of memory CD4, and about 0.44% of memory CD8 clonotypes were shared. Based on pairwise subsampling, the degree of clonotype sharing among donors was expected to be affected by sequencing depth.

The sample was naive CD8+ T cells sorted from blood. This specimen's cell subset or site label, interpreted: CD45RA+CCR7+. This TCR came from a man younger than 35 in good health.

For the CDR3, the sequence is CASSLLQETQYF. The nucleotide sequence reads TGTGCCAGCAGCCTCTTACAAGAGACCCAGTACTTC. The rearranged segments are TRBV7-9 and TRBJ2-5; the D gene is not confidently resolved. CDR3 length: 12 amino acids, cysteine to phenylalanine. Left in the record is the CDR3 DNA by itself, 36 bases read in frame from the first base. V is clipped by 5 bases and J by 2 bases, and the sequence between their germline boundaries is 6 bases long. Sequences SEHNR (CDR1) and FQNEAQ (CDR2) are obtained from the germline V gene (reference sequence).